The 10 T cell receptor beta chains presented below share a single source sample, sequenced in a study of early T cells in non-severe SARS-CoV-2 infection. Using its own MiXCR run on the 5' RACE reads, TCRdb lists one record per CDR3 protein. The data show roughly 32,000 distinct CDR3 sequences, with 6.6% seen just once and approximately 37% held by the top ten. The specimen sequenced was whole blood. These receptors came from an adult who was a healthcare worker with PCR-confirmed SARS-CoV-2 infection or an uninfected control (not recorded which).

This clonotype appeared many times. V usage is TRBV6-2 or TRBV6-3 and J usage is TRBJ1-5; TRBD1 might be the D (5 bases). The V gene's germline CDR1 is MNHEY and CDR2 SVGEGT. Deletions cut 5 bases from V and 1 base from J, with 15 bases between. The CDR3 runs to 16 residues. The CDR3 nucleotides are TGTGCCAGCAGTCCGGGACTCCGGGGGAGCAATCAGCCCCAGCATTTT. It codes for CASSPGLRGSNQPQHF.

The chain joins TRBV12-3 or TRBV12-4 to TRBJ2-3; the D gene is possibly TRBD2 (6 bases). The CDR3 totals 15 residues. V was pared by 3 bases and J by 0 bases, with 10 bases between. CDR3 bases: TGTGCCAGCAGTTTGGGGCGGGGTAGCACAGATACGCAGTATTTT. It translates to CASSLGRGSTDTQYF.

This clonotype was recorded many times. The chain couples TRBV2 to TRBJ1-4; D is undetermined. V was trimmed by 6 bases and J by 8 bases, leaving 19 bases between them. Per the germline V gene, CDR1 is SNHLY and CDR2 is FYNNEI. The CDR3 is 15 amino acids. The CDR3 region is CASRPLTPGGEKLFF. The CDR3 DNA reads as TGTGCCAGCAGACCTCTGACCCCAGGCGGGGAAAAACTGTTTTTT.

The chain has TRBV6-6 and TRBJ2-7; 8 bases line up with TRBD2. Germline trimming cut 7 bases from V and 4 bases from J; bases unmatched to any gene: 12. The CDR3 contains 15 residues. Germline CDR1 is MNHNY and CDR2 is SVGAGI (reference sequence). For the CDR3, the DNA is TGTGCCAGCACCCCCCCAAGCGGGGGCGATTACGAGCAGTACTTC. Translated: CASTPPSGGDYEQYF.

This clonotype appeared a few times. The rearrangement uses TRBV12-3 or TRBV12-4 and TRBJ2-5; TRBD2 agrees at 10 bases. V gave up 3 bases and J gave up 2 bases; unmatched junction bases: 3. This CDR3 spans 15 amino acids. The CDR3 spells CASSFQTSGQETQYF. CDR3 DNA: TGTGCCAGCAGTTTTCAGACTAGCGGGCAAGAGACCCAGTACTTC.

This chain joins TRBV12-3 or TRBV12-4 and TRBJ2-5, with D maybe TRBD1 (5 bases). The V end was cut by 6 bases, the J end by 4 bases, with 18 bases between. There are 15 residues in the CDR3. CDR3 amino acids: CASSQTDGVGETQYF. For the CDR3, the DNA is TGTGCCAGCAGCCAGACAGATGGTGTCGGAGAGACCCAGTACTTC.

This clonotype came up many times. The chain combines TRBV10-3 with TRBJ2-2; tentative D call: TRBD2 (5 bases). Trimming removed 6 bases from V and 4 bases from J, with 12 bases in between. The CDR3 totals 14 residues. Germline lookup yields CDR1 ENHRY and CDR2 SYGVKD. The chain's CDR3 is CAIRETAVTGELFF. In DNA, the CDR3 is TGTGCCATCAGAGAAACAGCGGTCACCGGGGAGCTGTTTTTT.

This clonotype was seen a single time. CDR3 amino acids: CASSQAAQETQYF. CDR3 sequence (DNA): TGTGCCAGCAGCCAAGCGGCACAAGAGACCCAGTACTTC. V and J are TRBV4-2 and TRBJ2-5; D unresolved. Germline V gives CDR1 LGHNA, CDR2 YNFKEQ. The CDR3 sequence is 13 residues long. Trimming removed 1 base from V and 2 bases from J, with 5 bases in between.

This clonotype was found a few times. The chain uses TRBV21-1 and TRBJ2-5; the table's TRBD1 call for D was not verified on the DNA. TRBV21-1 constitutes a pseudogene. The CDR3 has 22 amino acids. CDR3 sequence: CASTLPGGYTRDPLKTQETQYF. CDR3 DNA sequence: TGTGCCAGCACCCTCCCGGGAGGATACACAAGAGACCCGCTGAAAACACAAGAGACCCAGTACTTC.

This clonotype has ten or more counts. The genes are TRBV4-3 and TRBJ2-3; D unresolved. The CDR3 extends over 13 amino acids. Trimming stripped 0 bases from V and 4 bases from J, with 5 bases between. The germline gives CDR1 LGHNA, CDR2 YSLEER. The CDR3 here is CASSQEAPDTQYF. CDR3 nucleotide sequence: TGCGCCAGCAGCCAAGAAGCGCCAGATACGCAGTATTTT.